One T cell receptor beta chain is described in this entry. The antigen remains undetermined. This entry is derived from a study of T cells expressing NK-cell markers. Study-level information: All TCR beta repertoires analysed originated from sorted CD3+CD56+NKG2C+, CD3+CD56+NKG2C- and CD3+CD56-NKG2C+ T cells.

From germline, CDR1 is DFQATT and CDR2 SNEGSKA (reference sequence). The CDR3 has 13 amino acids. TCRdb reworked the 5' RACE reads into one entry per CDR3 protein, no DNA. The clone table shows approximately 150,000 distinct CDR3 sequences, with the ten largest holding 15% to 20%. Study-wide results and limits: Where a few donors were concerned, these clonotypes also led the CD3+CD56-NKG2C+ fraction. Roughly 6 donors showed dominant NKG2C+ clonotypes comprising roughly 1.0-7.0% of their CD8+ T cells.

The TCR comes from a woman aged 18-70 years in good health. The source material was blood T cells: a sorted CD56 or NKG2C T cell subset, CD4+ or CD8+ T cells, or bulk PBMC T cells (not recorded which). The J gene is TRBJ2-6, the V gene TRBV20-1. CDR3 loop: CSAHESGANVLTF.